The rows below give T cell receptor beta chains drawn from one sample of a study of blood T cell repertoires in COVID-19. Libraries were prepared by immunoSEQ multiplex PCR; TCRdb keeps only in-frame clonotypes and omits some of them. The sample has about 350,000 clones; less than 90% are singletons. Specimen: PBMCs or T cells enriched from blood (not recorded which). The receptors originated from a woman aged 30 to 39 who had recovered from COVID-19. CDR3s include the opening cysteine and the closing phenylalanine or tryptophan. D genes are given only for firm matches. A row's size may be missing; if present it is once, few, many or a size class.

clone size: once; D gene: .; V gene: TRBV27; J gene: TRBJ1-1; CDR3 DNA: TGTGCCAGCAGTTTATCTGTCCTCCTATTAGGGGGAGCTTTCTTT; CDR3 protein: CASSLSVLLLGGAFF
clone size: .; D gene: .; V gene: TRBV7-2; J gene: TRBJ1-4; CDR3 DNA: TGTGCCAGCAGCTTAGATGGGCAGGCCCCAGAAAAACTGTTTTTT; CDR3 protein: CASSLDGQAPEKLFF
clone size: .; D gene: .; V gene: TRBV6-1; J gene: TRBJ1-1; CDR3 DNA: TGTGCCAGCAGTGATCCGGGACAGAACACTGAAGCTTTCTTT; CDR3 protein: CASSDPGQNTEAFF
clone size: few; D gene: .; V gene: TRBV11-2; J gene: TRBJ2-5; CDR3 DNA: TGTGCCAGCAGCCCTGAAGGACAGTATCAAGAGACCCAGTACTTC; CDR3 protein: CASSPEGQYQETQYF
clone size: .; D gene: TRBD2; V gene: TRBV6-5; J gene: TRBJ2-7; CDR3 DNA: TGTGCCAGCAGTCGGACTAGTTTCCACGAGCAGTACTTC; CDR3 protein: CASSRTSFHEQYF
clone size: .; D gene: .; V gene: TRBV7-2; J gene: TRBJ2-3; CDR3 DNA: TGTGCCAGCAGCTTCCCTGGCACAGATACGCAGTATTTT; CDR3 protein: CASSFPGTDTQYF
clone size: .; D gene: TRBD1; V gene: TRBV14; J gene: TRBJ1-2; CDR3 DNA: TGTGCCAGCAGCCAATCATCGAGACAGGGGTTAGGCTACACCTTC; CDR3 protein: CASSQSSRQGLGYTF
clone size: .; D gene: .; V gene: TRBV28; J gene: TRBJ1-3; CDR3 DNA: TGTGCCAGCAGTCAGGATTCTGGAAACACCATATATTTT; CDR3 protein: CASSQDSGNTIYF
clone size: once; D gene: TRBD1; V gene: TRBV19; J gene: TRBJ1-5; CDR3 DNA: TGTGCCAGTAGTACGACAGGGGGCGGGGGGCAGCCCCAGCATTTT; CDR3 protein: CASSTTGGGGQPQHF
clone size: .; D gene: .; V gene: TRBV28; J gene: TRBJ2-3; CDR3 DNA: TGTGCCAGCAGTTTAAGGTTGGGCAGGGCTAGCACAGATACGCAGTATTTT; CDR3 protein: CASSLRLGRASTDTQYF
clone size: .; D gene: .; V gene: TRBV28; J gene: TRBJ1-4; CDR3 DNA: TGTGCCAGCAGTTCGAACCCCCCTGGCAGGGTTGAAAAACTGTTTTTT; CDR3 protein: CASSSNPPGRVEKLFF
clone size: .; D gene: TRBD2; V gene: TRBV2; J gene: TRBJ2-1; CDR3 DNA: TGTGCCAGCGAGCTAGCGGGCCTCTCCTACAATGAGCAGTTCTTC; CDR3 protein: CASELAGLSYNEQFF
clone size: .; D gene: .; V gene: TRBV18; J gene: TRBJ1-2; CDR3 DNA: TGTGCCAGCTCACCTCGAATGGGGGAGGAAGGCTACACCTTC; CDR3 protein: CASSPRMGEEGYTF
clone size: .; D gene: TRBD1; V gene: TRBV5-1; J gene: TRBJ2-5; CDR3 DNA: TGCGCCAGCAGCTTGGCCGAGGGGACAGGGGGCTACCAAGAGACCCAGTACTTC; CDR3 protein: CASSLAEGTGGYQETQYF
clone size: .; D gene: TRBD2; V gene: TRBV2; J gene: TRBJ2-7; CDR3 DNA: TGTGCCAGCAGTCCTGGGGGGGTCGTCTCCTACGAGCAGTACTTC; CDR3 protein: CASSPGGVVSYEQYF
clone size: .; D gene: .; V gene: TRBV9; J gene: TRBJ2-7; CDR3 DNA: TGTGCCAGCAGCGTACGGGACAACTACGAGCAGTACTTC; CDR3 protein: CASSVRDNYEQYF
clone size: .; D gene: .; V gene: TRBV5-4; J gene: TRBJ1-4; CDR3 DNA: TGTGCCAGCAGCTTGGGAGTAACTAATGAAAAACTGTTTTTT; CDR3 protein: CASSLGVTNEKLFF
clone size: once; D gene: .; V gene: TRBV5-4; J gene: TRBJ2-1; CDR3 DNA: TGTGCCAGCAGCTATGGGCAGGGGAACTACAATGAGCAGTTCTTC; CDR3 protein: CASSYGQGNYNEQFF
clone size: once; D gene: TRBD1; V gene: TRBV9; J gene: TRBJ2-5; CDR3 DNA: TGTGCCAGCAGCGCCACAGGGGGCGAGACCCAGTACTTC; CDR3 protein: CASSATGGETQYF
clone size: .; D gene: TRBD1; V gene: TRBV3-1/TRBV3-2; J gene: TRBJ1-5; CDR3 DNA: TGTGCCAGCAGCCAAGGCCTCCCGGGACAGGGGGCGAGGCAGCCCCAGCATTTT; CDR3 protein: CASSQGLPGQGARQPQHF
clone size: .; D gene: .; V gene: TRBV21-1; J gene: TRBJ1-6; CDR3 DNA: TGTGCCAGCAGCAACCCGACAGGGTGGAATTCACCCCTCCACTTT; CDR3 protein: CASSNPTGWNSPLHF
clone size: .; D gene: .; V gene: TRBV28; J gene: TRBJ1-1; CDR3 DNA: TGTGCCAGCAGTTTGATACAGGGTTTGAACACTGAAGCTTTCTTT; CDR3 protein: CASSLIQGLNTEAFF
clone size: few; D gene: TRBD2; V gene: TRBV3-1/TRBV3-2; J gene: TRBJ2-2; CDR3 DNA: TGTGCCAGCAGACCAAGCGGAACTAGCGGGTTCACCGGGGAGCTGTTTTTT; CDR3 protein: CASRPSGTSGFTGELFF
clone size: .; D gene: .; V gene: TRBV2; J gene: TRBJ1-1; CDR3 DNA: TGTGCCAGCAGTGAAGGGACAGATTGGGAAATCACTGAAGCTTTCTTT; CDR3 protein: CASSEGTDWEITEAFF
clone size: once; D gene: TRBD1; V gene: TRBV6-4; J gene: TRBJ2-2; CDR3 DNA: TGTGCCAGCAGTACGGGACAGATAAACACCGGGGAGCTGTTTTTT; CDR3 protein: CASSTGQINTGELFF
clone size: .; D gene: .; V gene: TRBV5-1; J gene: TRBJ1-2; CDR3 DNA: TGCGCCAGCAGCTTGACAGGGCTCGCCTATGGCTACACCTTC; CDR3 protein: CASSLTGLAYGYTF
clone size: .; D gene: .; V gene: TRBV3-1/TRBV3-2; J gene: TRBJ1-3; CDR3 DNA: TGTGCCAGCAGCCAAAGGCGGGGGGCGATCTCTGGAAACACCATATATTTT; CDR3 protein: CASSQRRGAISGNTIYF
clone size: .; D gene: TRBD1; V gene: TRBV18; J gene: TRBJ1-6; CDR3 DNA: TGTGCCAGCTCACCCGGACAGGCAGGGAATTCACCCCTCCACTTT; CDR3 protein: CASSPGQAGNSPLHF
clone size: few; D gene: TRBD1; V gene: TRBV10-3; J gene: TRBJ2-7; CDR3 DNA: TGTGCCATCAGTGAGTCAAGCGGTCGGGACAGGGTCCACGAGCAGTACTTC; CDR3 protein: CAISESSGRDRVHEQYF
clone size: once; D gene: .; V gene: TRBV28; J gene: TRBJ2-7; CDR3 DNA: TGTGCCAGCGGGGAGATGGGGAGCTCCTACGAGCAGTACTTC; CDR3 protein: CASGEMGSSYEQYF
clone size: .; D gene: .; V gene: TRBV7-9; J gene: TRBJ1-2; CDR3 DNA: TGTGCCAGCACCCTACCGGGAGGGCACTATGGCTACACCTTC; CDR3 protein: CASTLPGGHYGYTF
clone size: few; D gene: .; V gene: TRBV2; J gene: TRBJ1-2; CDR3 DNA: TGTGCCAGCAGTGGATCCGGGATCTATGGCTACACCTTC; CDR3 protein: CASSGSGIYGYTF
clone size: .; D gene: .; V gene: TRBV28; J gene: TRBJ1-1; CDR3 DNA: TGTGCCAGCAGTTTACCCGCCAGGGTGTCTGAAGCTTTCTTT; CDR3 protein: CASSLPARVSEAFF
clone size: .; D gene: .; V gene: TRBV9; J gene: TRBJ2-7; CDR3 DNA: TGTGCCAGCAGCGGGACAGATCCCTACGAGCAGTACTTC; CDR3 protein: CASSGTDPYEQYF
clone size: .; D gene: TRBD2; V gene: TRBV30; J gene: TRBJ2-3; CDR3 DNA: TGTGCCTGGAGTAAGACTAGCCTTACGCAGTATTTT; CDR3 protein: CAWSKTSLTQYF
clone size: .; D gene: TRBD1; V gene: TRBV3-1/TRBV3-2; J gene: TRBJ2-5; CDR3 DNA: TGTGCCAGCAGCCGCGAGGACAGGGAAGGGATACCCCTAGGGGGCCAGTACTTC; CDR3 protein: CASSREDREGIPLGGQYF
clone size: .; D gene: .; V gene: TRBV7-9; J gene: TRBJ2-1; CDR3 DNA: TGTGCCAGCAGTCTGAGCGAAAGCTCCTACAATGAGCAGTTCTTC; CDR3 protein: CASSLSESSYNEQFF
clone size: .; D gene: TRBD1; V gene: TRBV30; J gene: TRBJ2-3; CDR3 DNA: TGTGCCTGGAGTGTACGGAACAGGGGGAGAACACAGAATACGCAGTATTTT; CDR3 protein: CAWSVRNRGRTQNTQYF
clone size: .; D gene: TRBD1; V gene: TRBV30; J gene: TRBJ1-5; CDR3 DNA: TGTGCCATGGCGAGGGGGACAGACACCCAGCATTTT; CDR3 protein: CAMARGTDTQHF
clone size: .; D gene: .; V gene: TRBV19; J gene: TRBJ1-1; CDR3 DNA: TGTGCCAGTAGCCTCGGGACACGGGATGAGGACACTGAAGCTTTCTTT; CDR3 protein: CASSLGTRDEDTEAFF